A single sample gave rise to the 26 T cell receptor beta chains below, sequenced in a study of CD8+ T cells in alopecia areata. As the sequencing template, cDNA was produced by extracting RNA and reverse transcribing it. Assay used: immunoSEQ multiplex PCR; TCRdb lists only in-frame clones, some missing. The sample gives more than 95,000 clones, 55% of which show up once; around 9% is in the top ten. What was sequenced was CD4+ T cells sorted from blood. All receptors derive from a human donor in good health.

The chain joins TRBV15 to TRBJ2-7; possibly TRBD1 or TRBD2 for D (5 bases each). Trimming left V 0 bases short and J 4 bases short, with 13 bases between. The CDR3 loop spans 15 amino acids. CDR1 and CDR2 from the germline V gene are LNHNV and YYDKDF (reference sequence). The CDR3 DNA reads TGTGCCACCAGCAGAGATCGGGATGGGGGATACGAGCAGTACTTC. Encoded protein: CATSRDRDGGYEQYF.

J is TRBJ1-1 and V is TRBV29-1, with 7 positions matching TRBD1. Trimming took 6 bases from V and 5 from J; bases not matched to a gene: 12. The CDR3 has 14 residues. CDR1 is SQVTM, CDR2 ANQGSEA, per germline. In nucleotides, the CDR3 is TGCAGCGTCGTGACAGGGCTGGGAAAGACTGAAGCTTTCTTT. It specifies CSVVTGLGKTEAFF. Supplemented by reference TRBV29-1 and TRBJ1-1, the full variable domain reads SAVISQKPSRDICQRGTSLTIQCQVDSQVTMMFWYRQQPGQSLTLIATANQGSEATYESGFVIDKFPISRPNLTFSTLTVSNMSPEDSSIYLCSVVTGLGKTEAFFGQGTRLTVV.

The V call is TRBV4-3, the J call TRBJ2-2; 7 bases agree with TRBD2. Germline V gene data show CDR1 as LGHNA and CDR2 as YSLEER. With V trimmed by 3 bases and J by 5 bases, 12 bases remained unmatched. The CDR3 sequence is 17 residues long. CDR3 loop: CASSQTGRGLPTGELFF. The CDR3 DNA sequence: TGCGCCAGCAGCCAGACCGGTAGGGGACTACCAACCGGGGAGCTGTTTTTT.

The rearrangement uses TRBV2 and TRBJ2-7; D gene unclear. Germline CDR1 SNHLY, CDR2 FYNNEI. The germline V and J ends were trimmed by 6 bases and 9 bases, with 12 bases remaining between them. The CDR3 is 11 amino acids. DNA of the CDR3: TGTGCCAGCAGGGTCGAGATCGGGCAGTACTTC. Translating gives CASRVEIGQYF.

The J gene is TRBJ2-2, the V gene TRBV5-1; D ambiguous. Germline V lookup: CDR1 SGHRS, CDR2 YFSETQ. The V end lost 4 bases, the J end lost 5 bases, and 12 bases lay between the germline ends. The CDR3 contains 14 residues. In DNA, the CDR3 is TGCGCCAGCAGCCTCTCAGGTGGGACCGGGGAGCTGTTTTTT. Residues: CASSLSGGTGELFF.

This chain joins TRBV5-1 and TRBJ1-2; D ambiguous. Trimming took off 0 bases at V and 9 bases at J, with 9 bases between the two ends. Germline CDR1 reads SGHRS; CDR2 reads YFSETQ. The CDR3 totals 12 residues. CDR3 nucleotide sequence: TGCGCCAGCAGCTTGGTCTCCGGGAGCTACACCTTC. It is translated as CASSLVSGSYTF. The full variable domain, with the rest looked up from reference TRBV5-1 and TRBJ1-2, is KAGVTQTPRYLIKTRGQQVTLSCSPISGHRSVSWYQQTPGQGLQFLFEYFSETQRNKGNFPGRFSGRQFSNSRSEMNVSTLELGDSALYLCASSLVSGSYTFGSGTRLTVV.

This clone is a singleton in its sample. The genes are TRBV5-1 and TRBJ1-1; 9 bases align to TRBD1. Trimming cost V 4 bases and J 4 bases; bases outside gene matches: 5. Germline lookup yields CDR1 SGHRS and CDR2 YFSETQ. This CDR3 has 14 residues. CDR3 amino acids: CASSLGQGGTEAFF. Here the CDR3 DNA reads TGCGCCAGCAGCCTGGGACAGGGCGGCACTGAAGCTTTCTTT.

This clone was counted many times. This rearrangement joins TRBV5-6 to TRBJ2-1; TRBD2 matches at 9 bases. This CDR3 is built from 15 residues. Germline values: CDR1 SGHDT, CDR2 YYEEEE. V gave up 1 base and J gave up 4 bases; unmatched junction bases: 3. This CDR3 reads CASSLSGGSYNEQFF. The CDR3, as DNA: TGTGCCAGCAGCTTGAGCGGGGGGTCGTACAATGAGCAGTTCTTC.

CDR3 protein: CASSKISGRINIQYF. The CDR3 DNA reads as TGTGCCAGCAGCAAAATAAGTGGACGGATAAACATTCAGTACTTC. J is TRBJ2-4 and V is TRBV11-2, with no clear D. CDR3 length: 15 residues. V was clipped by 5 bases and J by 6 bases, with 17 bases between them. Looked up from germline, CDR1 is SGHAT and CDR2 is FQNNGV. The full variable domain, rest sourced from reference TRBV11-2 and TRBJ2-4, is EAGVAQSPRYKIIEKRQSVAFWCNPISGHATLYWYQQILGQGPKLLIQFQNNGVVDDSQLPKDRFSAERLKGVDSTLKIQPAKLEDSAVYLCASSKISGRINIQYFGAGTRLSVL.

In this sample, this clone turned up a few times. The chain has TRBV29-1 and TRBJ2-1; TRBD2 might be the D (5 bases). CDR3 length: 12 residues. Germline lookup yields CDR1 SQVTM and CDR2 ANQGSEA. Trimming took 1 base from V and 10 from J, leaving 11 bases between them. The CDR3: CSVEGFRGEQFF. CDR3 bases: TGCAGCGTTGAAGGGTTCCGGGGAGAGCAGTTCTTC.

This chain links TRBV30 with TRBJ2-1; D ambiguous. The V end lost 0 bases, the J end lost 4 bases, and 4 bases lay between the germline ends. The CDR3 totals 12 residues. Germline V gene data show CDR1 as GTSNPN and CDR2 as SVGIG (reference sequence). The CDR3 loop is CAWSVQYNEQFF. For the CDR3, the DNA is TGTGCCTGGAGTGTACAATACAATGAGCAGTTCTTC. Full variable domain (missing parts from reference TRBV30 and TRBJ2-1): SQTIHQWPATLVQPVGSPLSLECTVEGTSNPNLYWYRQAAGRGLQLLFYSVGIGQISSEVPQNLSASRPQDRQFILSSKKLLLSDSGFYLCAWSVQYNEQFFGPGTRLTVL.

This clone was seen a handful of times. This chain links TRBV27 with TRBJ2-5; 8 bases match TRBD1. V gave up 6 bases and J gave up 1 base; unmatched junction bases: 7. In germline, CDR1 is MNHEY, CDR2 SMNVEV (reference sequence). The CDR3 consists of 15 residues. DNA of the CDR3: TGTGCCAGCAGAATCGGGACAGGCGCCCAAGAGACCCAGTACTTC. Translating it yields CASRIGTGAQETQYF.

V and J are TRBV5-1 and TRBJ2-5; 8 nucleotides agree with TRBD1. The CDR3 sequence is 15 residues long. Per germline, CDR1 SGHRS and CDR2 YFSETQ. V lost 4 bases, J lost 2 bases, and 7 bases stayed unmatched. DNA for the CDR3: TGCGCCAGCAGCCTCCGGACAGGGAGACAAGAGACCCAGTACTTC. It is translated as CASSLRTGRQETQYF.

The genes are TRBV11-2 and TRBJ2-5; D not certain. CDR1 is SGHAT and CDR2 is FQNNGV in the germline V gene. With 5 bases removed from V and 1 base from J, the gap between germline ends came to 5 bases. The CDR3 extends over 12 amino acids. CDR3 in DNA: TGTGCCAGCAGCGGGTCCCAAGAGACCCAGTACTTC. This gives the protein CASSGSQETQYF.

The J gene is TRBJ1-5, the V gene TRBV4-2; no firm D call. Looked up from germline, CDR1 is LGHNA and CDR2 is YNFKEQ. This CDR3 has 15 amino acids. V was pared by 0 bases and J by 5 bases, with 11 bases between. CDR3 amino acids: CASSQDRQPHQPQHF. CDR3 coding DNA: TGTGCCAGCAGCCAAGATCGGCAGCCTCATCAGCCCCAGCATTTT.

The V gene is TRBV29-1, the J gene TRBJ2-1, with D perhaps TRBD2 (5 bases). The CDR3 loop spans 12 amino acids. CDR1 is SQVTM, CDR2 ANQGSEA, per germline. Between the trimmed V and J ends, which lost 7 bases and 8 bases, there was a span of 15 bases. This CDR3 is CSAGSGRDEQFF. The CDR3, as DNA: TGCAGCGCGGGGTCAGGAAGGGATGAGCAGTTCTTC.

The rearrangement joins TRBV29-1 to TRBJ2-5; D remains ambiguous. V gave up 4 bases and J gave up 1 base, with 13 bases separating them. CDR3 length: 14 amino acids. The germline V gene encodes CDR1 SQVTM and CDR2 ANQGSEA. CDR3 amino acids: CSVASVSPQETQYF. CDR3 coding DNA: TGCAGCGTTGCTTCGGTCAGCCCCCAAGAGACCCAGTACTTC. Drawing the rest from reference TRBV29-1 and TRBJ2-5, the complete variable domain is SAVISQKPSRDICQRGTSLTIQCQVDSQVTMMFWYRQQPGQSLTLIATANQGSEATYESGFVIDKFPISRPNLTFSTLTVSNMSPEDSSIYLCSVASVSPQETQYFGPGTRLLVL.

This rearrangement joins TRBV25-1 to TRBJ1-6; D is perhaps TRBD1 (6 bases). With 1 base removed from V and 10 bases from J, the gap between germline ends came to 14 bases. The CDR3 contains 15 residues. Germline V gives CDR1 MGHDK, CDR2 SYGVNS. CDR3 nucleotides: TGTGCCAGCAGTGAATCGGCGGGGGCAGGGTCACCCCTCCACTTT. It encodes CASSESAGAGSPLHF.

The rearrangement joins TRBV5-1 to TRBJ1-4, with TRBD1 as a possible D gene (6 bases). The V gene lost 4 bases and the J gene lost 5 bases, with 12 bases spanning the gap. Germline V CDR1 and CDR2: SGHRS, YFSETQ. The CDR3 contains 14 residues. CDR3 coding DNA: TGCGCCAGCAGCCGGGGACAAGAGAATGAAAAACTGTTTTTT. Translated: CASSRGQENEKLFF.

This chain uses TRBV15 with TRBJ1-2; 7 bases map to TRBD1. Germline CDR1 is LNHNV and CDR2 is YYDKDF (reference sequence). J was trimmed by 4 bases and V by 8 bases; bases with no gene match: 13. The CDR3 is 15 amino acids. CDR3 loop: CATGAGRGGVYGYTF. The CDR3 DNA reads as TGTGCCACCGGCGCCGGGAGAGGGGGCGTCTATGGCTACACCTTC.

The chain uses TRBV30 and TRBJ1-5, with a tentative D call TRBD1 (5 bases). This CDR3 is 17 amino acids long. Germline-derived CDR1 and CDR2 are GTSNPN and SVGIG (reference sequence). The V end was cut by 2 bases, the J end by 0 bases, with 17 bases between. This chain's CDR3 is CAWSPHWGDYSNQPQHF. In DNA form, the CDR3 reads TGTGCCTGGAGTCCCCACTGGGGGGACTATAGCAATCAGCCCCAGCATTTT.

This clone was detected only once. The chain has TRBV29-1 and TRBJ2-7, with 10 bases fitting TRBD1. Germline lookup yields CDR1 SQVTM and CDR2 ANQGSEA. The CDR3 runs 14 residues. Losses at the gene ends were 4 bases for V and 5 bases for J; bases not matched to a gene: 8. As DNA, the CDR3 is TGCAGCGTTGCCTCCCGGGACAGGGGTGACGAGCAGTACTTC. It encodes CSVASRDRGDEQYF.

This chain uses TRBV7-2 with TRBJ2-5, with a possible D match to TRBD2 (5 bases). CDR1 is SGHTA, CDR2 FQGNSA, per germline. V was clipped by 5 bases and J by 5 bases, with 15 bases between them. The CDR3 loop spans 14 amino acids. The CDR3: CASSRLLGQETQYF. Here the CDR3 DNA reads TGTGCCAGCAGCCGGTTACTAGGCCAGGAGACCCAGTACTTC.

This clone turned up a few times. The rearrangement links TRBV5-1 to TRBJ2-2, with D possibly matching TRBD2 (5 bases). The V end lost 4 bases, the J end lost 6 bases, and 19 bases lay between the germline ends. Germline assignment: CDR1 SGHRS and CDR2 YFSETQ. This CDR3 contains 16 residues. The CDR3 spells CASSPGSWSGAGELFF. CDR3 nucleotide sequence: TGCGCCAGCAGCCCCGGCAGTTGGAGCGGCGCCGGGGAGCTGTTTTTT.

This clone was counted only a few times. The chain recombines TRBV7-8 with TRBJ1-3; 8 bases agree with TRBD1. The V gene's germline CDR1 is SGHVS and CDR2 FQNEAQ. The CDR3 spans 15 residues. V gave up 5 bases and J gave up 3 bases; unmatched junction bases: 6. CDR3 sequence reads: CASSPQGASGNTIYF. The CDR3 DNA is TGTGCCAGCAGCCCTCAGGGGGCAAGTGGAAACACCATATATTTT.

In its sample, this clone was seen once. The rearrangement uses TRBV5-4 and TRBJ2-1; 8 nucleotides line up with TRBD1. After removal of 4 bases from V and 7 bases from J, the junction contained 13 bases not matched to a gene. The CDR3 covers 16 residues. Germline V lookup: CDR1 SGHNT, CDR2 YYREEE (reference sequence). The CDR3 sequence: CASSPTTGGSGNEQFF. The DNA of the CDR3 is TGTGCCAGCAGCCCCACCACAGGGGGGAGCGGTAATGAGCAGTTCTTC.